This paragraph covers one T cell receptor (beta chain) sequence. The data were produced by immunoSEQ multiplex PCR, yet TCRdb's version contains in-frame clones alone and is incomplete. The data contain tens of thousands of clones, 91% of them seen just once; the ten biggest clones take up around 0.93%. The source of the sample is a study of T cell changes during pregnancy in multiple sclerosis. The junction had 11 bases not matched to a gene; V was cut back by 4 bases and J by 5 bases. The CDR3 is 15 residues long. Germline V gene sequence: CDR1 LNHNV, CDR2 YYDKDF (reference sequence). The chain uses TRBV15 and TRBJ2-7, with TRBD1 matching 7 bases. This sequence was found in a female donor with multiple sclerosis, enrolled in a pregnancy study. This specimen consisted of peripheral blood, obtained before pregnancy. DNA of the CDR3: TGTGCCACCAGCAAGAGCTTAGGACAGGCAGACGAGCAGTACTTC. Its translation is CATSKSLGQADEQYF.